Below, one TCR beta chain is given with its context. This record comes from a study of blood T cell repertoires in COVID-19. Measured with immunoSEQ multiplex PCR; TCRdb has only the in-frame clones, and not every one. The sample contains approximately 180,000 clones, approximately 86% of which appear only once. Trimming stripped 1 base from V and 1 base from J, with 7 bases between. Germline CDR1 and CDR2: LGHNA and YNFKEQ. This CDR3 spans 15 amino acids. Material for sequencing was peripheral blood. V and J are TRBV4-2 and TRBJ1-4; D remains unclear. This receptor was identified in a woman older than 75 with acute or convalescent COVID-19. CDR3 sequence (DNA): TGTGCCAGCAGCCAAGGATACGGAACTAATGAAAAACTGTTTTTT. Protein sequence: CASSQGYGTNEKLFF.